This TCR beta chain is drawn from a study of shared clonotypes between healthy human individuals. Study-level background: CD8 memory received one plate per donor, CD8 naive two, CD4 memory three and CD4 naive three. Study-level findings and limits: It was expected that sequencing depth would affect clonotype sharing among donors. Clonotypes which were not shared had lower generation probabilities than clonotypes that all four donors shared.

Terminally differentiated effector memory CD45RA+ cells were left out of the naive CD8 fraction, which was CD45RO-negative and positively selected for CCR7. Of note for this clone: Antigen specificity is unknown.

Original data processing: Filtering differed since immunoSEQ provided only junctions, with no quality scores. Sequencing was performed with immunoSEQ multiplex PCR; in TCRdb, only in-frame clones are kept and a portion is missing. For V, J and clone size, that table is used; D and trimming come from the DNA. The sample yields over 2 million clones, just under 95% seen once. The sample consisted of naive CD8+ T cells sorted from blood. The TCR was taken from a man aged 18-30 years in good health.

The CDR3 DNA reads TGTGCCAGCAGCAAATACCAGGGAGGGCGCGAGCAGTACTTC. This translates into CASSKYQGGREQYF. The chain employs TRBV21-1 and TRBJ2-7; the table's D call of TRBD2 was not tested on the DNA. TRBV21-1 is deemed a pseudogene. The CDR3 totals 14 residues.